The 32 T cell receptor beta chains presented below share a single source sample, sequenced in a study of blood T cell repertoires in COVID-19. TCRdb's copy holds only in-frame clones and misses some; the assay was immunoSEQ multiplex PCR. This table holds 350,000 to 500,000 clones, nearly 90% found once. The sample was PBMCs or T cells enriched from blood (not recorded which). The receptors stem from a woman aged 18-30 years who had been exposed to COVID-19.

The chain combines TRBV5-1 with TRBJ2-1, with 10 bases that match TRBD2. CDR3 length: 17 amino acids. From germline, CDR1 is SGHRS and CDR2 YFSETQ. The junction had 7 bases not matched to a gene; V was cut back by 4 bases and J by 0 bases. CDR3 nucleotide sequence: TGCGCCAGCAGCGACCAACTAGCGGGGCTCTCCTACAATGAGCAGTTCTTC. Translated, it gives CASSDQLAGLSYNEQFF.

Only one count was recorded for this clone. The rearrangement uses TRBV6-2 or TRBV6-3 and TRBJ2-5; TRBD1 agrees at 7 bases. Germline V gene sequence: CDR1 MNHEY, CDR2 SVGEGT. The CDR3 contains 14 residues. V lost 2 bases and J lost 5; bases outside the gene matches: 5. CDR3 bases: TGTGCCAGCAGTTACCTCGACAGGGTGGAGACCCAGTACTTC. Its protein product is CASSYLDRVETQYF.

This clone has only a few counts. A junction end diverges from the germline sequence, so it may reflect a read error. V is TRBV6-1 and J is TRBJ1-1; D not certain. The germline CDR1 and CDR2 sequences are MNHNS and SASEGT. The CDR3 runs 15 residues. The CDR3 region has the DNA TGTGCCAGCAGTCAAGCGGGAGGGAGTAGGACTGAAGCTTTCTTT. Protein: CASSQAGGSRTEAFF.

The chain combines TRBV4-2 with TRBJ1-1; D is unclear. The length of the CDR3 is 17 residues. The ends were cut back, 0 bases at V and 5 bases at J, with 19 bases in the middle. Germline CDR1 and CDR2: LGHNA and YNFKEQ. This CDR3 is CASSQDGAGRLRTEAFF. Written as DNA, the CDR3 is TGTGCCAGCAGCCAAGATGGAGCTGGGAGGTTAAGGACTGAAGCTTTCTTT.

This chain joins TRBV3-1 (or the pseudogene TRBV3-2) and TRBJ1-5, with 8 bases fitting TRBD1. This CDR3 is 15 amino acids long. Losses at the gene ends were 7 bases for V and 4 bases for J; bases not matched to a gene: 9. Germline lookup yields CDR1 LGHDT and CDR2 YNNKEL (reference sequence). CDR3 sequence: CASTYRDRRNQPQHF. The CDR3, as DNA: TGTGCCAGCACCTACCGGGACAGGCGTAATCAGCCCCAGCATTTT.

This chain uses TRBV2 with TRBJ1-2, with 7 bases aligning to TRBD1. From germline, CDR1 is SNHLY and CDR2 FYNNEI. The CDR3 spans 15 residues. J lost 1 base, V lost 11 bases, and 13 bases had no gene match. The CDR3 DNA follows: TGTGCCCAAGAGATACCGGGACAGAATAACTATGGCTACACCTTC. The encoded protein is CAQEIPGQNNYGYTF.

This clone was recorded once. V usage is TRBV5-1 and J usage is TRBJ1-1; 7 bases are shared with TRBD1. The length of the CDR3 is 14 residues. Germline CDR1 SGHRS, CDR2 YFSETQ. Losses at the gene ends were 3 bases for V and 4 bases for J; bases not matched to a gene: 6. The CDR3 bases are TGCGCCAGCAGCTCCCAACAGGGGCGCACTGAAGCTTTCTTT. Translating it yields CASSSQQGRTEAFF.

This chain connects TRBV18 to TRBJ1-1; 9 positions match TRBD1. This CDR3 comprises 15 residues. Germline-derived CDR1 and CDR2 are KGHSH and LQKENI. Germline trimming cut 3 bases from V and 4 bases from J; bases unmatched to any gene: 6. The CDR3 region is CASSPGQGRRTEAFF. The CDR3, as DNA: TGTGCCAGCTCACCTGGACAGGGGAGACGCACTGAAGCTTTCTTT.

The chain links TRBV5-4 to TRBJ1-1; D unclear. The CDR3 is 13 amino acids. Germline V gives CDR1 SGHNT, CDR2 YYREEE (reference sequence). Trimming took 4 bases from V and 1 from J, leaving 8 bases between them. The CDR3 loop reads CASSEGKNTEAFF. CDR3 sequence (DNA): TGTGCCAGCAGCGAGGGCAAGAACACTGAAGCTTTCTTT. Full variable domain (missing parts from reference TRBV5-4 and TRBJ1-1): ETGVTQSPTHLIKTRGQQVTLRCSSQSGHNTVSWYQQALGQGPQFIFQYYREEENGRGNFPPRFSGLQFPNYSSELNVNALELDDSALYLCASSEGKNTEAFFGQGTRLTVV.

CDR3 in DNA: TGCGCCAGCAGCACAGGCAGGGCCGTCCCTGGCGAGCAGTACTTC. As protein: CASSTGRAVPGEQYF. The J gene is TRBJ2-7, the V gene TRBV4-1; TRBD1 might be the D (5 bases). CDR1 is MGHRA and CDR2 is YSYEKL in the germline V gene. The CDR3 totals 15 residues. V shed 5 bases and J shed 6 bases, with 20 bases lying between them.

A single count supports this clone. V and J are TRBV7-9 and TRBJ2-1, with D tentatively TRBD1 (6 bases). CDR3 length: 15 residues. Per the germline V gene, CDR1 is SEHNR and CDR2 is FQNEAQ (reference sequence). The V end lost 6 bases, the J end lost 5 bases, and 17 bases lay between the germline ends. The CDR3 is CASRLQGAINNEQFF. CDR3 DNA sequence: TGTGCCAGCAGACTACAGGGCGCGATCAACAATGAGCAGTTCTTC.

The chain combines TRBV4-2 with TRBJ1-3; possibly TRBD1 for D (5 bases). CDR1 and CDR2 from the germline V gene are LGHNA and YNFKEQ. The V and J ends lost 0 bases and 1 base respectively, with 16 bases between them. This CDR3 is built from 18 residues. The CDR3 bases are TGTGCCAGCAGCCAAGAAATGAGGGGAGGGTCGTCTGGAAACACCATATATTTT. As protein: CASSQEMRGGSSGNTIYF.

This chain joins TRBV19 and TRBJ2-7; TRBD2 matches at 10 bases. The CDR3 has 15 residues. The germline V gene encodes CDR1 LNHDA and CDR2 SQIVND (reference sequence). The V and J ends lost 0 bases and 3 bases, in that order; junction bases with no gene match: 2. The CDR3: CASSIEASGSYEQYF. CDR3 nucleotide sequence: TGTGCCAGTAGTATAGAGGCTAGCGGGAGCTACGAGCAGTACTTC.

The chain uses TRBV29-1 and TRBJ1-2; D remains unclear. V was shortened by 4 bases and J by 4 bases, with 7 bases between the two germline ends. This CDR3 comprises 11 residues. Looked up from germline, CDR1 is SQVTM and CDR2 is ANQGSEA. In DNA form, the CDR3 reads TGCAGCGTTGGCGCGGCCTATGGCTACACCTTC. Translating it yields CSVGAAYGYTF.

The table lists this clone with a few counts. This CDR3 reads CASSETAGNTIYF. Written as DNA, the CDR3 is TGTGCCAGCAGCGAGACAGCTGGAAACACCATATATTTT. This chain links TRBV6-5 with TRBJ1-3; TRBD1 is a possible D gene (5 bases). Trimming removed 6 bases at V and 2 bases at J, with 8 bases between. The germline CDR1 and CDR2 sequences are MNHEY and SVGAGI. This CDR3 is 13 amino acids long.

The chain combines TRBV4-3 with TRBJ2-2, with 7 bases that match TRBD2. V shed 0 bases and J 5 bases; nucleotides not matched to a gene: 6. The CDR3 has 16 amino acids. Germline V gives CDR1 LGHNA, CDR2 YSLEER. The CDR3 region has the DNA TGCGCCAGCAGCCAAGATCACACTAGCGCTACCGGGGAGCTGTTTTTT. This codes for CASSQDHTSATGELFF.

The CDR3 DNA reads TGTGCCAGCAGCCAAGTCATGGGACAGGGAGCTAAAGAGACCCAGTACTTC. It translates to CASSQVMGQGAKETQYF. The V gene is TRBV4-2, the J gene TRBJ2-5; 9 bases agree with TRBD1. Germline V CDR1 and CDR2: LGHNA, YNFKEQ. Trimming removed 1 base from V and 3 bases from J; junction bases left unmatched: 9. The CDR3 is 17 amino acids.

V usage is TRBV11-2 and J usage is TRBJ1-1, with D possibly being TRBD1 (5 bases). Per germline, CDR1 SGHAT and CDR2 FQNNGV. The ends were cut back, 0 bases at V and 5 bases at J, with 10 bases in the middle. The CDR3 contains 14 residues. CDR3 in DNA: TGTGCCAGCAGCTTAGATCTGGGGGGGACTGAAGCTTTCTTT. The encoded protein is CASSLDLGGTEAFF.

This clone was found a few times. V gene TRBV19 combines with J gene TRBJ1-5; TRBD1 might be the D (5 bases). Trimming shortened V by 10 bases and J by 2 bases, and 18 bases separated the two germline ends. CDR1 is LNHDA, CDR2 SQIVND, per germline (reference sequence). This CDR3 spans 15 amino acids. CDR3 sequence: CATEEFQGGNQPQHF. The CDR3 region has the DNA TGTGCCACCGAGGAATTTCAGGGTGGCAATCAGCCCCAGCATTTT.

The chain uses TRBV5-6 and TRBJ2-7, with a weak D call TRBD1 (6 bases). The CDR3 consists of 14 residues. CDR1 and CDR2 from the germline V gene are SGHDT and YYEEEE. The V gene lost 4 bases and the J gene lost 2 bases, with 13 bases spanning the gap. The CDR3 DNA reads TGTGCCAGCAGCCCCGGGACATCCCCCTACGAGCAGTACTTC. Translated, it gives CASSPGTSPYEQYF.

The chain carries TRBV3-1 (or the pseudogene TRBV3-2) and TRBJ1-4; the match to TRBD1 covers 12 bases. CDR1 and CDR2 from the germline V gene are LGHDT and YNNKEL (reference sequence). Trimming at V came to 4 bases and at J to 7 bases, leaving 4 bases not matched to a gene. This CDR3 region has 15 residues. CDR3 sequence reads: CASSRGDRGLEKLFF. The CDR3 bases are TGTGCCAGCAGCCGAGGGGACAGGGGGCTTGAAAAACTGTTTTTT.

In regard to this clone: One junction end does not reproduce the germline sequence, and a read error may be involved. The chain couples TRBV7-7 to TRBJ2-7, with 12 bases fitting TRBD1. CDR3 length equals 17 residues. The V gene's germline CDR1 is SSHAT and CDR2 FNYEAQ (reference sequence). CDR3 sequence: CASSLVPGQGARGEQYF. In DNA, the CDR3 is TGTGCTAGCAGCTTAGTCCCGGGACAGGGGGCGCGGGGCGAGCAGTACTTC.

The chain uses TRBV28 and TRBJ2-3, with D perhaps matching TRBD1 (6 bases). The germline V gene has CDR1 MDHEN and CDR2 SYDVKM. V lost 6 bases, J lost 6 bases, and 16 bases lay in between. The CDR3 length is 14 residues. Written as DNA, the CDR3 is TGTGCCAGCAGGACCATACAGGGTCCCGATACGCAGTATTTT. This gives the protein CASRTIQGPDTQYF.

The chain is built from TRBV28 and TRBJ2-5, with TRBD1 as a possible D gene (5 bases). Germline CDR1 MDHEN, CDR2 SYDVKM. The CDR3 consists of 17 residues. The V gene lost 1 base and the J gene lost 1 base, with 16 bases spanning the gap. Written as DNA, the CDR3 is TGTGCCAGCAGTTTATTGGCCACGACAGAAATCCAAGAGACCCAGTACTTC. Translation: CASSLLATTEIQETQYF. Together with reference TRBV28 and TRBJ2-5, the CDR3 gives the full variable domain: DVKVTQSSRYLVKRTGEKVFLECVQDMDHENMFWYRQDPGLGLRLIYFSYDVKMKEKGDIPEGYSVSREKKERFSLILESASTNQTSMYLCASSLLATTEIQETQYFGPGTRLLVL.

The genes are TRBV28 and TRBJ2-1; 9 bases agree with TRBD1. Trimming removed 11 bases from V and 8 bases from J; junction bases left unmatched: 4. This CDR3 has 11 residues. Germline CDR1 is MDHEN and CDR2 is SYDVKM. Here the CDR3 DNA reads TGTGCCTACGGGACAGGGTATGAGCAGTTCTTC. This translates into CAYGTGYEQFF.

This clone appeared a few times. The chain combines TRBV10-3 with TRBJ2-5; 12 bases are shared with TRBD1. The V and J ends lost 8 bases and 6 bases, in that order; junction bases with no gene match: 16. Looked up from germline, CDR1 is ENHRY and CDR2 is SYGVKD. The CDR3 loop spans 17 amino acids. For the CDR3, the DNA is TGTGCCATCTCATCCTCGCCGGGACAGGGGGCTGAAAAGACCCAGTACTTC. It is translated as CAISSSPGQGAEKTQYF.

CDR3: CASSTRQGKTEAFF. In DNA form, the CDR3 reads TGTGCCAGTAGTACCCGACAGGGTAAGACTGAAGCTTTCTTT. The chain has TRBV19 and TRBJ1-1; 7 nucleotides match TRBD1. In germline, CDR1 is LNHDA, CDR2 SQIVND (reference sequence). Unmatched junction bases numbered 7, after V lost 4 bases and J lost 5 bases. The CDR3 covers 14 residues.

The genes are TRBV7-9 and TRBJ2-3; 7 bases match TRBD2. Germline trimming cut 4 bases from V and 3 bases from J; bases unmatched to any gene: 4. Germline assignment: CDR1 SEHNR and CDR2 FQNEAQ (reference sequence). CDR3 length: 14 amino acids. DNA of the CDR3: TGTGCCAGCAGCTGGACTAGGCGGACAGATACGCAGTATTTT. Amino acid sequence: CASSWTRRTDTQYF. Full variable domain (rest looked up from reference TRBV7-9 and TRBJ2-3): DTGVSQNPRHKITKRGQNVTFRCDPISEHNRLYWYRQTLGQGPEFLTYFQNEAQLEKSRLLSDRFSAERPKGSFSTLEIQRTEQGDSAMYLCASSWTRRTDTQYFGPGTRLTVL.

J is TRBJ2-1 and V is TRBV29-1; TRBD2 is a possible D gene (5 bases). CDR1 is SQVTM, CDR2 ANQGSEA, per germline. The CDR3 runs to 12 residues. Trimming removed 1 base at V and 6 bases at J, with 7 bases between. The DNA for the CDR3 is TGCAGCGTTGAAGGAGGGTCCAATGAGCAGTTCTTC. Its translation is CSVEGGSNEQFF.

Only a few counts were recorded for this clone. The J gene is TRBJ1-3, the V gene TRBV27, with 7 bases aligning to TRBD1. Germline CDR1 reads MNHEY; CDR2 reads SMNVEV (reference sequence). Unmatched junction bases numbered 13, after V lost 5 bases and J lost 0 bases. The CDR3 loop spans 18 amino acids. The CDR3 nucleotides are TGTGCCAGCAGTCCCTCGCCCGGGACAGCGTACTCTGGAAACACCATATATTTT. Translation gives CASSPSPGTAYSGNTIYF.

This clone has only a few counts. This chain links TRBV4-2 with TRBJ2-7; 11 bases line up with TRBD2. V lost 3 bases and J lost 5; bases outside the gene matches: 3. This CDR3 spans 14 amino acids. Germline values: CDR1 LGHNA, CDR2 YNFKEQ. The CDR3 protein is CASSHSGRVNEQYF. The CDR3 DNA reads TGTGCCAGCAGCCATAGCGGGAGGGTGAACGAGCAGTACTTC.

CDR3 in DNA: TGTGCCAGCAGTTTATACGGGGTAGAAGCTTTCTTT. Translation: CASSLYGVEAFF. The chain recombines TRBV12-3 or TRBV12-4 with TRBJ1-1; D is undetermined. Trimming took 2 bases from V and 8 from J, leaving 9 bases between them. The CDR3 contains 12 residues.